The sample holds a few counts of the clone carrying this T cell receptor (beta chain). Antigen: not known. CDR3 length: 16 amino acids. Trimming shortened V by 4 bases and J by 3 bases, and 16 bases separated the two germline ends. Germline V gives CDR1 LNHDA, CDR2 SQIVND (reference sequence). Sorted populations all had greater than 95% purity. Sequencing targeted expressed TCRB transcripts, as all isolated RNA had been reverse transcribed. The method was immunoSEQ multiplex PCR; TCRdb's version includes in-frame clones alone and lacks a portion of them. The table records over 200,000 clones, roughly a tenth of them present only once. The sample originates from a study of beta chain features in type 1 diabetes. Broader study findings: Diminished insertions and augmented deletions at VDJ junctions characterized type 1 diabetes patients. For Type 1 diabetes patients, all four CD4+ subsets carried TCRB CDR3s that were moderately but significantly shorter.

The rearrangement joins TRBV19 to TRBJ1-5, with D possibly TRBD1 on 5 matching bases. The TCR sequence derives from a man younger than 40 with type 1 diabetes. The source material was naive CD4+ T cells from blood. The CDR3 DNA is TGTGCCAGTAGTACGATTTGGGGGGAAAACAATCAGCCCCAGCATTTT. Its protein product is CASSTIWGENNQPQHF.